The 13 T cell receptor beta chains below come from one sample, sequenced in a study of blood T cells in healthy people across ages. A second PCR, run for about 6 to 11 cycles, used a sample-barcoded 5' primer plus a J-beta primer mix. MiXCR was run by TCRdb on the 5' RACE reads, yielding one entry per CDR3 protein. This sample has 700,000 or so distinct CDR3 sequences, with 20% to 25% found just once. Sequenced input: blood. The receptors originated from a man aged 70 or older in good health.

The CDR3 loop is CASRRSGLEETQYF. Here the CDR3 DNA reads TGTGCCAGCAGACGGTCCGGGCTTGAAGAGACCCAGTACTTC. The V gene is TRBV2, the J gene TRBJ2-5; D ambiguous. The CDR3 sequence is 14 residues long. Trimming cost V 6 bases and J 3 bases, with 14 bases left between them. Germline-derived CDR1 and CDR2 are SNHLY and FYNNEI.

This clonotype was observed a few times. The chain recombines TRBV2 with TRBJ1-3, with D maybe TRBD1 (5 bases). The CDR3 contains 18 residues. The germline CDR1 and CDR2 sequences are SNHLY and FYNNEI. The ends were cut back, 2 bases at V and 1 base at J, with 18 bases in the middle. The CDR3 region is CASSELGREYRSGNTIYF. The DNA of the CDR3 is TGTGCCAGCAGTGAACTGGGACGGGAATATCGATCTGGAAACACCATATATTTT.

J is TRBJ2-2 and V is TRBV5-1, with TRBD1 matching 8 bases. The J segment lost 4 bases and the V segment lost 4 bases, leaving 6 bases of the junction unmatched. CDR3 length equals 15 residues. In germline, CDR1 is SGHRS, CDR2 YFSETQ. The DNA for the CDR3 is TGCGCCAGCAGCCCCCCGGGACAGGTCACCGGGGAGCTGTTTTTT. It translates to CASSPPGQVTGELFF.

This clonotype was detected ten times or more. The V and J genes are TRBV15 and TRBJ1-4; TRBD1 might be the D (5 bases). V gave up 7 bases and J gave up 7 bases, with 13 bases separating them. The germline V gene encodes CDR1 LNHNV and CDR2 YYDKDF (reference sequence). The CDR3 runs to 13 residues. For the CDR3, the DNA is TGTGCCACCAACAAGAGGAGGGGTGAAAAACTGTTTTTT. Encoded protein: CATNKRRGEKLFF.

Comment on this clonotype: In this CDR3 the conserved last residue, phenylalanine or tryptophan, is missing, so a read error is likely. This chain connects TRBV4-1 to TRBJ1-2; D not certain. The CDR3 extends over 13 amino acids. The ends were cut back, 5 bases at V and 4 bases at J, with 11 bases in the middle. Germline CDR1 reads MGHRA; CDR2 reads YSYEKL. CDR3 nucleotides: TGCGCCAGCAGCTCCGACATCGTCTATGGCTACACCATC. Residues: CASSSDIVYGYTI.

This clonotype was seen only a few times. The chain links TRBV7-2 to TRBJ2-1; perhaps TRBD2 as D (5 bases). Germline loops: CDR1 SGHTA, CDR2 FQGNSA. V lost 0 bases and J lost 8, with 11 bases in between. This CDR3 comprises 14 residues. CDR3 DNA: TGTGCCAGCAGCTTAGCGGTGAGGGCGGATGAGCAGTTCTTC. This encodes CASSLAVRADEQFF. The variable domain in full, completed from reference TRBV7-2 and TRBJ2-1, reads GAGVSQSPSNKVTEKGKDVELRCDPISGHTALYWYRQSLGQGLEFLIYFQGNSAPDKSGLPSDRFSAERTGGSVSTLTIQRTQQEDSAVYLCASSLAVRADEQFFGPGTRLTVL.

This clonotype was counted between two and nine times. CDR3 region: CASSQEYGVSSYNEQFF. CDR3 nucleotides: TGTGCCAGCAGCCAAGAGTACGGCGTAAGCTCCTACAATGAGCAGTTCTTC. This chain joins TRBV3-1 and TRBJ2-1; D not resolved. Germline-derived CDR1 and CDR2 are LGHDT and YNNKEL (reference sequence). The germline V and J ends were trimmed by 0 bases and 0 bases, with 12 bases remaining between them. The CDR3 is 17 amino acids.

The rearrangement uses TRBV7-9 and TRBJ1-6; 8 bases are a match to TRBD1. Germline trimming cut 2 bases from V and 0 bases from J; bases unmatched to any gene: 0. Germline assignment: CDR1 SEHNR and CDR2 FQNEAQ (reference sequence). The CDR3 consists of 16 residues. The CDR3 region has the DNA TGTGCCAGCAGCTTACAGGGGGCCTCCTATAATTCACCCCTCCACTTT. This gives the protein CASSLQGASYNSPLHF.

V gene TRBV10-3 combines with J gene TRBJ2-3; possible D gene TRBD2, 5 bases. CDR3 length equals 17 residues. Germline V gene sequence: CDR1 ENHRY, CDR2 SYGVKD. Trimming stripped 0 bases from V and 3 bases from J, with 16 bases between. The CDR3 reads CAISESQVTGSTDTQYF. CDR3 nucleotides: TGTGCCATCAGTGAGTCGCAGGTTACGGGAAGTACAGATACGCAGTATTTT.

A note on this clonotype: At one end, the junction sequence differs from germline, possibly due to a read error. This chain joins TRBV6-2 or TRBV6-3 and TRBJ2-5; TRBD2 aligns across 8 bases. Germline loops: CDR1 MNHEY, CDR2 SVGEGT. The CDR3 loop spans 12 amino acids. CDR3 amino acids: CASSYLGTSEFF. The CDR3, as DNA: TGTGCCAGCAGTTATTTGGGGACTAGTGAGTTCTTC.

This clonotype was detected many times. This rearrangement joins TRBV27 to TRBJ2-2; 7 bases are a match to TRBD1. V gave up 3 bases and J gave up 1 base; unmatched junction bases: 2. CDR3 length: 15 residues. Looked up from germline, CDR1 is MNHEY and CDR2 is SMNVEV (reference sequence). CDR3: CASSLGQMNTGELFF. The CDR3 DNA reads as TGTGCCAGCAGTTTGGGACAGATGAACACCGGGGAGCTGTTTTTT.

This clonotype showed up many times. The rearrangement joins TRBV2 to TRBJ2-7; no definite D call. The V and J ends lost 6 bases and 6 bases respectively, with 12 bases between them. The length of the CDR3 is 12 residues. Germline V gene data show CDR1 as SNHLY and CDR2 as FYNNEI. Written as DNA, the CDR3 is TGTGCCAGCAGAGCTCTAGTTCTCGAGCAGTACTTC. It encodes CASRALVLEQYF.

In this sample, this clonotype turned up many times. The chain couples TRBV12-3 or TRBV12-4 to TRBJ2-1, with D maybe TRBD2 (5 bases). The V end lost 2 bases, the J end lost 5 bases, and 10 bases lay between the germline ends. CDR3 length: 14 amino acids. The CDR3 sequence is CASSLTGFHNEQFF. The CDR3 nucleotides are TGTGCCAGCAGTTTAACGGGGTTCCACAATGAGCAGTTCTTC.